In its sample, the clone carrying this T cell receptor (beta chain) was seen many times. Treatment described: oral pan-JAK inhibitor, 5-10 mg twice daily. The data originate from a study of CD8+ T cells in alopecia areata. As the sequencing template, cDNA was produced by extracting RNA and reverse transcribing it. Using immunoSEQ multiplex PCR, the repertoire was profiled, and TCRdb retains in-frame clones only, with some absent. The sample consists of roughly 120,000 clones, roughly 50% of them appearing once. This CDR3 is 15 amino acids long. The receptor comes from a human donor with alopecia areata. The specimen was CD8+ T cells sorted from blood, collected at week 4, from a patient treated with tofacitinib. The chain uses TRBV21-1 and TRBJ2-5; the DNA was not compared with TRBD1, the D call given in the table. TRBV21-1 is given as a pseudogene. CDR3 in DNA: TGTGCCAGCAGCATCCCGAGGTCGACAGGGGAGACCCAGTACTTC. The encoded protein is CASSIPRSTGETQYF.